This TCR beta chain was observed in a study of blood T cell repertoires in COVID-19 (dated by TCRdb to about 2020). Concerning the study at large: Samples from collaborators originated in the United States, Italy and Spain and spanned both the acute and convalescent phases of COVID-19. A de-identified subject ID, COVID-19 status, age in years and sex were almost always included in the sample metadata. The samples were drawn from two sources: the first 160 participants of the ongoing ImmuneRACE study, and approximately 1,300 subjects contributed by 6 global collaborators. The material from the prospective study consisted of cDNA or gDNA derived from T cells, B-cell-depleted T cells, or PBMCs. A freely available public database, intended as a resource for researchers studying the immune response to SARS-CoV-2, is where the repertoires were released. Where available, HLA class I and class II types were obtained from metadata supplied by the sample provider rather than from assay-based typing. Subjects who had been exposed to COVID-19, were actively infected with it, or had recovered from it provided the deeply sampled blood TCRbeta repertoires that made up the dataset.

This clone was picked up one time. This clone's antigen is unknown. No base quality information exists; no much larger clone differs at one position. Counted from cysteine to phenylalanine, this CDR3 has 15 amino acids. CDR3 DNA only is kept here, 45 bases in frame from base 1. Trimming costs V 6 bases and J 0 bases, and their ends lie 13 bases apart. CDR1 MDHEN and CDR2 SYDVKM are derived from the germline V gene. Study-wide findings and limitations: The quantity of clinical and demographic metadata differed by source and by participant and was supplied without curation.

TCRbeta CDR3 regions were amplified from genomic DNA by means of the immunoSEQ Assay, a bias-controlled multiplex PCR. Per the authors' processing: Nucleated cell counts per sample were estimated from amplification of reference gene primers within the assay. To quantify the absolute abundance of each unique TCRbeta CDR3 rearrangement, sequence reads were collapsed and filtered. Productive Simpson clonality was computed per sample as the square root of Simpson's diversity index over productive rearrangements. This immuneACCESS table, as held by TCRdb, lists in-frame sequences with V and J called but not all clones. Of the missing ones, under half trace to an unresolved V gene in checked studies; the others have no known cause. The V and J calls and clone size are taken from that table; D and trimming were inferred from the DNA. This sample lists more than 250,000 clones; roughly 90% were detected once. 15% to 20% of the sample is in the top ten clones.

In the prospective study, participants were roughly 18 to 100 years old, resided in around 25 geographic areas of the United States, and were enrolled through a virtual design. Cohort assignment in the prospective study relied on participant-reported clinical history from a screening survey and a study questionnaire. ImmuneRACE Cohort 3 recovered participants were defined by two consecutive negative NP/OP PCR tests, healthcare professional clearance, or symptom resolution. Mobile phlebotomists in the prospective study collected whole blood, serum and a nasopharyngeal or oropharyngeal swab from every participant. Over a roughly two-month period, participants in the prospective study had the option of providing additional blood draws and questionnaires. Before DNA extraction, blood samples from the prospective study were shipped at room temperature or frozen.

Sequencing input: PBMCs or T cells enriched from blood (not recorded which). The sequence links TRBV28 to TRBJ2-3; no D segment can be confidently identified. The sequence was collected from a woman in her twenties or thirties who had recovered from COVID-19. The bases read TGTGCCAGCAGGGTCGGAGTGACTAGCACAGATACGCAGTATTTT. Its protein product is CASRVGVTSTDTQYF.